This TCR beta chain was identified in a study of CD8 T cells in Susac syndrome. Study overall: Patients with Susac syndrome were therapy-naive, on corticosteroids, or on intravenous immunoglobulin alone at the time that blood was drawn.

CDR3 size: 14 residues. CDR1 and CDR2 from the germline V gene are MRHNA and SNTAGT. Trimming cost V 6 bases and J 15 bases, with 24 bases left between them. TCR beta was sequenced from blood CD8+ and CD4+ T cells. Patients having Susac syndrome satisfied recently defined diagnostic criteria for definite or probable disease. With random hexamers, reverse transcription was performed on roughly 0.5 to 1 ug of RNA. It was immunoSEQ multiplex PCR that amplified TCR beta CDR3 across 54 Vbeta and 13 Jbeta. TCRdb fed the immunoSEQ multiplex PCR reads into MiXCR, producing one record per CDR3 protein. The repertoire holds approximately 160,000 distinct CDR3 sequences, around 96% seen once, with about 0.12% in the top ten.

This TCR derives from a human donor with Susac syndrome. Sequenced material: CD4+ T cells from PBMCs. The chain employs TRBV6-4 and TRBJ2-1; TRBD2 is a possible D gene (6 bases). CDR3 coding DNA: TGTGCCAGCAGCCCTTTCGGGAGTACCTTGAATTTGTTCTTC. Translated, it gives CASSPFGSTLNLFF.